The following is a TCR beta chain sequence with its context. The antigen remains unidentified. Researchers ran the PCR with 60 Vbeta and 13 Jbeta primers. The method was immunoSEQ multiplex PCR; TCRdb's version includes in-frame clones alone and lacks a portion of them. The table records about 62,000 clones, about 87% of them present only once. The CDR3 contains 16 residues. From germline, CDR1 is SNHLY and CDR2 FYNNEI. V lost 2 bases, J lost 8 bases, and 11 bases stayed unmatched. The sample belongs to a study of cytomegalovirus exposure and HLA in healthy donors. Study outcomes and limitations: A missense DCLRE1C variant was associated with V- and J-gene trimming of TCR beta chains in a later analysis, and an independent cohort replicated the association. Productive status was seen about 90% or about 30% of the time for most TCR beta V segments in an earlier analysis.

Healthy bone marrow donors made up the cohort. This sequence originates from a man aged 18 to 30 in good health and CMV-seronegative. The material sequenced was PBMCs. V and J are TRBV2 and TRBJ2-5; the match to TRBD2 covers 10 bases. In DNA form, the CDR3 reads TGTGCCAGCAGTGAATTTAGCGGGGGGTTCCCAGGAACCCAGTACTTC. Residues: CASSEFSGGFPGTQYF.